These T cell receptor beta chains were read from a single sample in a study of CD8 T cells in Susac syndrome. One entry per CDR3 protein, called by TCRdb with MiXCR from the immunoSEQ multiplex PCR reads. The sample holds some 57,000 distinct CDR3 sequences; 85% to 95% are singletons and the top ten take 0.15% to 0.2%. The sample was CD8+ T cells from PBMCs. These receptor sequences come from a human donor in good health. Both conserved end residues are part of each CDR3. The order of the fields is V gene, CDR3 length, clone size, D gene, J gene, CDR3 DNA, CDR3 protein. D genes are given only for firm matches. Clone size is not always given. Where it is, it says once, few, many or a class for expanded clones.

v_gene: TRBV30
len: 15
abundance: NA
d_gene: NA
j_gene: TRBJ2-3
CDR3nt: TGTGCCTGGAGCCCCCGCATCGGGACCGTAGATACGCAGTATTTT
CDR3aa: CAWSPRIGTVDTQYF

v_gene: TRBV3-1
len: 14
abundance: NA
d_gene: NA
j_gene: TRBJ2-7
CDR3nt: TGTGCCAGCAGCCAAGACAGGATTCGGTACGAGCAGTACTTC
CDR3aa: CASSQDRIRYEQYF

v_gene: TRBV27
len: 15
abundance: NA
d_gene: TRBD1
j_gene: TRBJ2-1
CDR3nt: TGTGCCAGCAGTATCTTCAGGGGGTCCTACAATGAGCAGTTCTTC
CDR3aa: CASSIFRGSYNEQFF

v_gene: TRBV15
len: 15
abundance: NA
d_gene: NA
j_gene: TRBJ1-3
CDR3nt: TGTGCCACCAGCAGAGATATGGTCTCTGGAAACACCATATATTTT
CDR3aa: CATSRDMVSGNTIYF

v_gene: TRBV4-1
len: 15
abundance: once
d_gene: TRBD2
j_gene: TRBJ2-5
CDR3nt: TGCGCCAGCAGCTACGGAGGCGGGGGGCAGGAGACCCAGTACTTC
CDR3aa: CASSYGGGGQETQYF

v_gene: TRBV4-1
len: 14
abundance: NA
d_gene: NA
j_gene: TRBJ1-4
CDR3nt: TGCGCCAGCAGCCATCCTCTCTCAAATGAAAAACTGTTTTTT
CDR3aa: CASSHPLSNEKLFF

v_gene: TRBV12-3/TRBV12-4
len: 15
abundance: NA
d_gene: NA
j_gene: TRBJ2-7
CDR3nt: TGTGCCAGCAGTTCGGGCCCAGTTGCTGGTTACGAGCAGTACTTC
CDR3aa: CASSSGPVAGYEQYF

v_gene: TRBV19
len: 14
abundance: NA
d_gene: NA
j_gene: TRBJ1-2
CDR3nt: TGTGCCAGTAGTCCCCTGGGAGGAAACTATGGCTACACCTTC
CDR3aa: CASSPLGGNYGYTF

v_gene: TRBV20-1
len: 14
abundance: NA
d_gene: NA
j_gene: TRBJ1-6
CDR3nt: TGCAGTGCTAGAGATCTGGTCGAAATTTCACCCCTCCACTTT
CDR3aa: CSARDLVEISPLHF

v_gene: TRBV7-6
len: 18
abundance: NA
d_gene: TRBD2
j_gene: TRBJ2-1
CDR3nt: TGTGCCAGCAGCTTAGCTAGCGGGGGGGCAAGAACCTACAATGAGCAGTTCTTC
CDR3aa: CASSLASGGARTYNEQFF

v_gene: TRBV11-3
len: 13
abundance: NA
d_gene: NA
j_gene: TRBJ2-1
CDR3nt: TGTGCCAGCAGCTTAATCGACAACAATGAGCAGTTCTTC
CDR3aa: CASSLIDNNEQFF

v_gene: TRBV12-3/TRBV12-4
len: 14
abundance: NA
d_gene: NA
j_gene: TRBJ2-7
CDR3nt: TGTGCCAGCAGTTTAAGGATCGACACCTACGAGCAGTACTTC
CDR3aa: CASSLRIDTYEQYF

v_gene: TRBV4-2
len: 14
abundance: NA
d_gene: NA
j_gene: TRBJ2-5
CDR3nt: TGTGCCAGCAGCTCCCGCTCCTTCCAAGAGACCCAGTACTTC
CDR3aa: CASSSRSFQETQYF

v_gene: TRBV18
len: 17
abundance: NA
d_gene: TRBD2
j_gene: TRBJ2-2
CDR3nt: TGTGCCAGCTCACCAGAAGAGCGGGGACTCCACACCGGGGAGCTGTTTTTT
CDR3aa: CASSPEERGLHTGELFF

v_gene: TRBV4-3
len: 14
abundance: NA
d_gene: NA
j_gene: TRBJ2-3
CDR3nt: TGCGCCAGCAGCCCGGAGTGGGGCACAGATACGCAGTATTTT
CDR3aa: CASSPEWGTDTQYF

v_gene: TRBV19
len: 15
abundance: NA
d_gene: NA
j_gene: TRBJ2-1
CDR3nt: TGTGCCAGTAGTATTGAAACAAACTCCTACAATGAGCAGTTCTTC
CDR3aa: CASSIETNSYNEQFF

v_gene: TRBV10-3
len: 14
abundance: NA
d_gene: NA
j_gene: TRBJ2-7
CDR3nt: TGTGCCACGACTGAAGCGGATCACCAGGTCGAGCAGTACTTC
CDR3aa: CATTEADHQVEQYF

v_gene: TRBV24-1
len: 14
abundance: NA
d_gene: TRBD2
j_gene: TRBJ2-3
CDR3nt: TGTGCCACCAGTTTCGGGGGGGCGGAGAATACGCAGTATTTT
CDR3aa: CATSFGGAENTQYF

v_gene: TRBV5-1
len: 15
abundance: NA
d_gene: NA
j_gene: TRBJ2-1
CDR3nt: TGCGCCAGCAGCTGGAACGGGGGCCCCTACAATGAGCAGTTCTTC
CDR3aa: CASSWNGGPYNEQFF

v_gene: TRBV10-3
len: 16
abundance: NA
d_gene: TRBD1
j_gene: TRBJ1-3
CDR3nt: TGTGCCATCAGGGAGACAGGGACTCCGTCTGGAAACACCATATATTTT
CDR3aa: CAIRETGTPSGNTIYF

v_gene: TRBV30
len: 17
abundance: NA
d_gene: TRBD1
j_gene: TRBJ2-2
CDR3nt: TGTGCCTGGAGTTACGGCCCGGGACAGACGAACACCGGGGAGCTGTTTTTT
CDR3aa: CAWSYGPGQTNTGELFF

v_gene: TRBV3-1
len: 14
abundance: NA
d_gene: NA
j_gene: TRBJ2-3
CDR3nt: TGTGCCAGCAGCCAAGATGGCGGTTTAGATACGCAGTATTTT
CDR3aa: CASSQDGGLDTQYF

v_gene: TRBV3-1
len: 16
abundance: NA
d_gene: NA
j_gene: TRBJ2-1
CDR3nt: TGTGCCAGCAGCCAAGTCGCCCAAACTGTAAACAATGAGCAGTTCTTC
CDR3aa: CASSQVAQTVNNEQFF

v_gene: TRBV6-6
len: 16
abundance: NA
d_gene: NA
j_gene: TRBJ2-3
CDR3nt: TGTGCCAGCAGTTCGACCGCCGGGACTTTCACAGATACGCAGTATTTT
CDR3aa: CASSSTAGTFTDTQYF

v_gene: TRBV19
len: 12
abundance: NA
d_gene: NA
j_gene: TRBJ2-2
CDR3nt: TGTGCCAGTAGTACAGGTACCGGGGAGCTGTTTTTT
CDR3aa: CASSTGTGELFF

v_gene: TRBV7-3
len: 12
abundance: NA
d_gene: NA
j_gene: TRBJ2-2
CDR3nt: TGTGCCAGCAGCCCGGACCGTCAGGTTCTGTTTTTT
CDR3aa: CASSPDRQVLFF

v_gene: TRBV6-5
len: 13
abundance: NA
d_gene: NA
j_gene: TRBJ2-7
CDR3nt: TGTGCCAGCAGTTACTCCGGGAACTACGAGCAGTACTTC
CDR3aa: CASSYSGNYEQYF

v_gene: TRBV10-3
len: 16
abundance: NA
d_gene: NA
j_gene: TRBJ2-7
CDR3nt: TGTGCCATCAGTGAGTCTCCAGGGCAACCATCCTACGAGCAGTACTTC
CDR3aa: CAISESPGQPSYEQYF

v_gene: TRBV6-5
len: 15
abundance: NA
d_gene: NA
j_gene: TRBJ2-5
CDR3nt: TGTGCCAGCAGTTACGGACAGTCGATCCAAGAGACCCAGTACTTC
CDR3aa: CASSYGQSIQETQYF

v_gene: TRBV4-3
len: 11
abundance: NA
d_gene: TRBD2
j_gene: TRBJ2-1
CDR3nt: TGCGCCAGCAGCCAACTAGCGGGGGGGTTCTTC
CDR3aa: CASSQLAGGFF

v_gene: TRBV7-9
len: 18
abundance: NA
d_gene: NA
j_gene: TRBJ1-1
CDR3nt: TGTGCCAGCAGCTTAGGGGAACAGGGCCTGGAAATGAACACTGAAGCTTTCTTT
CDR3aa: CASSLGEQGLEMNTEAFF

v_gene: TRBV27
len: 14
abundance: NA
d_gene: NA
j_gene: TRBJ1-4
CDR3nt: TGTGCCAGCAACAGCGGGCAGCCGAATGAAAAACTGTTTTTT
CDR3aa: CASNSGQPNEKLFF

v_gene: TRBV3-1
len: 13
abundance: NA
d_gene: TRBD1
j_gene: TRBJ1-3
CDR3nt: TGTGCCAGCTCACAGGGGAGCGGAAACACCATATATTTT
CDR3aa: CASSQGSGNTIYF

v_gene: TRBV7-2
len: 15
abundance: NA
d_gene: TRBD1
j_gene: TRBJ1-2
CDR3nt: TGTGCCAGCAGCCCTTCGGGGACAGGGGTCTATGGCTACACCTTC
CDR3aa: CASSPSGTGVYGYTF

v_gene: TRBV5-4
len: 13
abundance: once
d_gene: TRBD2
j_gene: TRBJ2-1
CDR3nt: TGTGCCAGCAGCTTGCCTAGCGGGGGGGAGCAGTTCTTC
CDR3aa: CASSLPSGGEQFF

v_gene: TRBV13
len: 14
abundance: NA
d_gene: NA
j_gene: TRBJ1-4
CDR3nt: TGTGCCAGCAGCTTCAGGGCGAGGCAAGAAAAACTGTTTTTT
CDR3aa: CASSFRARQEKLFF

v_gene: TRBV20-1
len: 18
abundance: NA
d_gene: TRBD2
j_gene: TRBJ2-3
CDR3nt: TGCAGTGCTAGAGATCGGGAGGTCCGGGATTCTAGCACAGATACGCAGTATTTT
CDR3aa: CSARDREVRDSSTDTQYF

v_gene: TRBV2
len: 18
abundance: NA
d_gene: TRBD1
j_gene: TRBJ1-6
CDR3nt: TGTGCCAGCAGTGAAGAAGAAGACCACAGGGGGCTAATTTCACCCCTCCACTTT
CDR3aa: CASSEEEDHRGLISPLHF

v_gene: TRBV3-1
len: 17
abundance: NA
d_gene: NA
j_gene: TRBJ2-3
CDR3nt: TGTGCCAGCAGCCCGCGACAGGTTTCTACTAGCACAGATACGCAGTATTTT
CDR3aa: CASSPRQVSTSTDTQYF

v_gene: TRBV20-1
len: 14
abundance: NA
d_gene: NA
j_gene: TRBJ2-1
CDR3nt: TGCAGTGCTAGTGGCCTAGCAGGGGTCGATGAGCAGTTCTTC
CDR3aa: CSASGLAGVDEQFF

v_gene: TRBV19
len: 13
abundance: NA
d_gene: NA
j_gene: TRBJ2-7
CDR3nt: TGTGCCAGTAGTATCGCGGCATCCTACGAGCAGTACTTC
CDR3aa: CASSIAASYEQYF

v_gene: TRBV12-3/TRBV12-4
len: 13
abundance: NA
d_gene: NA
j_gene: TRBJ1-1
CDR3nt: TGTGCCAGCAGTTTAGGTCGGGCACTCGGGGCTTTCTTT
CDR3aa: CASSLGRALGAFF

v_gene: TRBV7-8
len: 18
abundance: NA
d_gene: TRBD2
j_gene: TRBJ2-2
CDR3nt: TGTGCCAGCAGCTTAGTGTTTACGGGGGGGGTTGACACCGGGGAGCTGTTTTTT
CDR3aa: CASSLVFTGGVDTGELFF

v_gene: TRBV7-9
len: 17
abundance: NA
d_gene: TRBD1
j_gene: TRBJ1-2
CDR3nt: TGTGCCAGCAGCTTAGGGACAGGGAATGTGGCTAACTATGGCTACACCTTC
CDR3aa: CASSLGTGNVANYGYTF

v_gene: TRBV30
len: 14
abundance: NA
d_gene: NA
j_gene: TRBJ2-3
CDR3nt: TGTGCCTGGAGTTCAGACAACCCCCCAGATACGCAGTATTTT
CDR3aa: CAWSSDNPPDTQYF

v_gene: TRBV5-1
len: 14
abundance: few
d_gene: TRBD1
j_gene: TRBJ2-5
CDR3nt: TGCGCCAGCAGCTTGGTTGGACAGGGGGAGACCCAGTACTTC
CDR3aa: CASSLVGQGETQYF

v_gene: TRBV19
len: 14
abundance: NA
d_gene: NA
j_gene: TRBJ1-5
CDR3nt: TGTGCCAGTAGTGCCCGGACCTGGGGCCAGCCCCAGCATTTT
CDR3aa: CASSARTWGQPQHF

v_gene: TRBV29-1
len: 12
abundance: NA
d_gene: NA
j_gene: TRBJ2-7
CDR3nt: TGCAGCGTTGAATACAGAGACTACGAGCAGTACTTC
CDR3aa: CSVEYRDYEQYF

v_gene: TRBV11-1
len: 15
abundance: NA
d_gene: NA
j_gene: TRBJ1-1
CDR3nt: TGTGCTGCAGAGGCACTCAAGGGGGTGAACACTGAAGCTTTCTTT
CDR3aa: CAAEALKGVNTEAFF

v_gene: TRBV5-6
len: 17
abundance: NA
d_gene: NA
j_gene: TRBJ1-1
CDR3nt: TGTGCCAGCAGCCCCGATGGGTATGGGACCGGGAACACTGAAGCTTTCTTT
CDR3aa: CASSPDGYGTGNTEAFF

v_gene: TRBV12-3/TRBV12-4
len: 12
abundance: NA
d_gene: TRBD2
j_gene: TRBJ2-1
CDR3nt: TGTGCCAGCAGTTCAAGCGGGGACGAGCAGTTCTTC
CDR3aa: CASSSSGDEQFF

v_gene: TRBV27
len: 15
abundance: NA
d_gene: TRBD2
j_gene: TRBJ2-7
CDR3nt: TGTGCCAGCAGTCCTCTGCGGGGGGGCGGGCGGGAGCAGTACTTC
CDR3aa: CASSPLRGGGREQYF

v_gene: TRBV27
len: 15
abundance: NA
d_gene: NA
j_gene: TRBJ2-4
CDR3nt: TGTGCCAGCCCCGGACTCCTGATAGCCAAAAACATTCAGTACTTC
CDR3aa: CASPGLLIAKNIQYF

v_gene: TRBV3-1
len: 15
abundance: NA
d_gene: NA
j_gene: TRBJ2-7
CDR3nt: TGTGCCAGCAGCCAAGGTCAGGGGATAGGCTACGAGCAGTACTTC
CDR3aa: CASSQGQGIGYEQYF

v_gene: TRBV6-5
len: 13
abundance: NA
d_gene: NA
j_gene: TRBJ2-5
CDR3nt: TGTGCCAGCAGTTACGGGGCCGGCGAGACCCAGTACTTC
CDR3aa: CASSYGAGETQYF

v_gene: TRBV25-1
len: 16
abundance: NA
d_gene: NA
j_gene: TRBJ2-1
CDR3nt: TGTGCCAGCAGTGAATCAGGGGACACCTCCTACAATGAGCAGTTCTTC
CDR3aa: CASSESGDTSYNEQFF

v_gene: TRBV5-6
len: 18
abundance: NA
d_gene: TRBD1
j_gene: TRBJ1-3
CDR3nt: TGTGCCAGCAGTCTTCACAGGGGCCTGCACCCCTCTGGAAACACCATATATTTT
CDR3aa: CASSLHRGLHPSGNTIYF